Each of the 2 T cell receptor beta chains below was sequenced from the same sample in a study of T-cell reconstitution after alpha-beta-depleted transplantation in children. During its preparation, the TCRbeta library received unique molecular identifiers. TCRdb reprocessed the PCR reads with MiXCR, giving one entry per CDR3 protein. The data contain hundreds of thousands of distinct CDR3 sequences, approximately 8.9% of them singletons. The sequencing used PBMCs, mostly from graft donor cells, collected 180 days after TCRalphabeta/CD19-depleted stem cell transplant. These receptors all come from a male patient under 18 who had a stem cell transplant for acute lymphoblastic leukemia, so the T cells may come from the graft donor.

This clonotype was seen many times. The chain is built from TRBV6-5 and TRBJ2-1; 9 positions agree with TRBD2. Germline values: CDR1 MNHEY, CDR2 SVGAGI. The CDR3 sequence is 18 residues long. V lost 2 bases to trimming and J lost 4 bases; unmatched junction nucleotides: 12. CDR3 DNA: TGTGCCAGCAGTTACGATCCCGATAGCGGGAGTAATTACAATGAGCAGTTCTTC. Its translation is CASSYDPDSGSNYNEQFF.

This clonotype showed up many times. The chain employs TRBV9 and TRBJ2-7; D is unclear. V was cut by 1 base and J by 9 bases, with 11 bases left in between. Germline V gene lookup returns CDR1 SGDLS and CDR2 YYNGEE. CDR3 length: 12 amino acids. The CDR3 DNA follows: TGTGCCAGCAGCGTACAGTCTGGGGTGCAGTACTTC. Residues: CASSVQSGVQYF. The full variable domain, with the rest looked up from reference TRBV9 and TRBJ2-7, is DSGVTQTPKHLITATGQRVTLRCSPRSGDLSVYWYQQSLDQGLQFLIQYYNGEERAKGNILERFSAQQFPDLHSELNLSSLELGDSALYFCASSVQSGVQYFGPGTRLTVT.